This T cell receptor beta chain was identified during a study of blood T cell repertoires in COVID-19. Study as a whole: COVID-19 samples from acute and convalescent phases originated in the United States, Italy and Spain. Nucleic acid was either cDNA or gDNA, and it came from T cells, B-cell-depleted T cells, or PBMCs.

Study processing details: The assay estimated nucleated cells by amplifying reference gene primers. Libraries were prepared by immunoSEQ multiplex PCR; TCRdb keeps only in-frame clonotypes and omits some of them. D and trimming were read from the DNA, whereas the V and J calls and clone size are those reported in that table. The table includes about 130,000 clones, approximately 85% detected once. Germline CDR1 MNHEY, CDR2 SVGAGI. The CDR3 sequence is 14 residues long. V was pared by 6 bases and J by 10 bases, with 12 bases of the junction left unmatched. The clonotype originates from a human donor in a cohort sampled during active COVID-19. The chain carries TRBV6-5 and TRBJ2-1; 7 bases match TRBD2. Sequencing input: peripheral blood. The DNA of the CDR3 is TGTGCCAGCAGCCGGGAGGCCCCCAAATACGAGCAGTTCTTC. The encoded protein is CASSREAPKYEQFF.